Listed below are T cell receptor beta chains from one sample, sequenced in a study of OX40 agonist ivuxolimab in advanced cancers. The assay was immunoSEQ multiplex PCR, and TCRdb's table has in-frame clones only and misses some. Found here are 84,000 or so clones, approximately 88% of them singletons; the top ten hold 2.5% to 3%. Material: CD4+ or CD8+ T cells sorted from blood, obtained in a trial of the OX40 agonist ivuxolimab. All receptors derive from an adult with an advanced solid tumor such as melanoma, head and neck, liver or kidney cancer. Both conserved end residues are part of each CDR3. Each record gives: clone size, J gene, V gene, CDR3 protein. The listing skips clone size in some rows; elsewhere it reads once, few, many or a size class.

abundance: once; j_gene: TRBJ2-2; v_gene: TRBV2; CDR3aa: CASSGPSSTGELFF
abundance: NA; j_gene: TRBJ2-3; v_gene: TRBV12-5; CDR3aa: CASGPGGQADTQYF
abundance: NA; j_gene: TRBJ1-2; v_gene: TRBV7-2; CDR3aa: CASSLAIQGGYGYTF
abundance: NA; j_gene: TRBJ2-3; v_gene: TRBV11-3; CDR3aa: CASSQGASSDTQYF
abundance: once; j_gene: TRBJ2-3; v_gene: TRBV6-5; CDR3aa: CAISGGGSTDTQYF
abundance: NA; j_gene: TRBJ1-1; v_gene: TRBV5-6; CDR3aa: CASSFFSGGRGNTEAFF
abundance: NA; j_gene: TRBJ1-2; v_gene: TRBV6-4; CDR3aa: CASRGVGRGYTF
abundance: NA; j_gene: TRBJ2-5; v_gene: TRBV4-1; CDR3aa: CASSQEPRGGRETQYF
abundance: NA; j_gene: TRBJ2-7; v_gene: TRBV29-1; CDR3aa: CSVEGGSPGQYF
abundance: NA; j_gene: TRBJ1-1; v_gene: TRBV11-3; CDR3aa: CASSLGTGTANTEAFF
abundance: few; j_gene: TRBJ2-3; v_gene: TRBV27; CDR3aa: CASSFLTGGADTQYF
abundance: NA; j_gene: TRBJ2-5; v_gene: TRBV10-2; CDR3aa: CASSETFTETQYF
abundance: once; j_gene: TRBJ1-5; v_gene: TRBV19; CDR3aa: CASSPALNQPQHF
abundance: once; j_gene: TRBJ1-1; v_gene: TRBV7-2; CDR3aa: CASSLGPSMNTEAFF
abundance: NA; j_gene: TRBJ2-5; v_gene: TRBV4-3; CDR3aa: CASSQGASGAQETQYF
abundance: NA; j_gene: TRBJ2-7; v_gene: TRBV30; CDR3aa: CAWFPGQGHEQYF
abundance: NA; j_gene: TRBJ1-2; v_gene: TRBV2; CDR3aa: CASSERQNYGYTF
abundance: NA; j_gene: TRBJ2-5; v_gene: TRBV5-5; CDR3aa: CASSRQGVAETQYF
abundance: NA; j_gene: TRBJ1-3; v_gene: TRBV7-9; CDR3aa: CASAEPGNTIYF
abundance: NA; j_gene: TRBJ1-5; v_gene: TRBV7-2; CDR3aa: CASSRRGPDQPQHF
abundance: NA; j_gene: TRBJ1-2; v_gene: TRBV9; CDR3aa: CASSVGFQPPGGYTF
abundance: once; j_gene: TRBJ2-6; v_gene: TRBV10-3; CDR3aa: CAISPLQRVSGANVLTF
abundance: NA; j_gene: TRBJ1-2; v_gene: TRBV4-1; CDR3aa: CASSSTTSTGSGGYTF
abundance: NA; j_gene: TRBJ2-5; v_gene: TRBV2; CDR3aa: CASTGTSGGTQETQYF
abundance: NA; j_gene: TRBJ1-5; v_gene: TRBV18; CDR3aa: CASSPGQGDQPQHF
abundance: NA; j_gene: TRBJ2-2; v_gene: TRBV28; CDR3aa: CASSSYPPNTGELFF
abundance: NA; j_gene: TRBJ1-4; v_gene: TRBV6-5; CDR3aa: CASSVLDRPIEGLFF
abundance: NA; j_gene: TRBJ2-3; v_gene: TRBV2; CDR3aa: CASSEGSGGTSTDTQYF